A single sample gave rise to the 7 T cell receptor beta chains below, sequenced in a study of blood T cell repertoires in COVID-19 (TCRdb year 2020). Preparation of the library involved the immunoSEQ multiplex PCR assay. In its TCRdb copy, this immuneACCESS table keeps in-frame sequences only and misses some clones. Where compared with another copy, unresolved V genes explain less than half of these, and the others have no known cause. The sample data list under 300,000 clones, and approximately 90% of these were observed just once. Roughly 2.5% of the sample belongs to the ten largest clones. Sequencing was done on a sample of PBMCs or T cells enriched from blood (not recorded which). The origin of the receptors is a woman between 18 and 29 years old who had recovered from COVID-19.

The chain carries TRBV12-3 or TRBV12-4 and TRBJ2-1; 7 bases align to TRBD2. J lost 12 bases, V lost 3 bases, and 5 bases had no gene match. The CDR3 covers 12 residues. The DNA for the CDR3 is TGTGCCAGCAGTTTCCCGGGGGGAGGGCAGTTCTTC. Encoded protein: CASSFPGGGQFF.

This sequence joins TRBV11-3 and TRBJ2-2; 8 nucleotides align to TRBD2. The CDR3 loop spans 17 amino acids. Per the germline V gene, CDR1 is SGHNT and CDR2 is YENEEA. Trimming removed 4 bases from V and 6 bases from J; junction bases left unmatched: 13. In nucleotides, the CDR3 is TGTGCCAGCAGCTCCAGGGGTGCGGGGGGAGGAGCCGGGGAGCTGTTTTTT. The encoded protein is CASSSRGAGGGAGELFF.

This clone was counted once. V is TRBV7-9 and J is TRBJ2-7; TRBD2 matches at 11 bases. The CDR3 has 19 amino acids. The V and J ends lost 0 bases and 7 bases, in that order; junction bases with no gene match: 17. CDR1 SEHNR and CDR2 FQNEAQ come from the germline V gene (reference sequence). In DNA form, the CDR3 reads TGTGCCAGCAGCTTAGCCTATAAACGACTAGCGGGGTCTCCAAGGGAGCAGTACTTC. Its protein is CASSLAYKRLAGSPREQYF.

The chain uses TRBV3-1 (or the pseudogene TRBV3-2) and TRBJ2-3, with TRBD1 identical over 8 bases. The CDR3 consists of 17 residues. Germline CDR1 reads LGHDT; CDR2 reads YNNKEL (reference sequence). V trimming: 0 bases; J trimming: 4 bases; junction bases outside the gene matches: 9. The CDR3 coding sequence is TGTGCCAGCAGCCAAGATCGCGCGACAGGGGATCCAGATACGCAGTATTTT. It encodes CASSQDRATGDPDTQYF.

The chain links TRBV6-1 to TRBJ1-3; D not certain. This CDR3 has 16 amino acids. The V end lost 2 bases, the J end lost 3 bases, and 14 bases lay between the germline ends. CDR1 and CDR2 (germline): MNHNS, SASEGT. The CDR3 nucleotides read TGTGCCAGCAGTGAAAACCCCCTGTCGGGTGGAAACACCATATATTTT. Translated: CASSENPLSGGNTIYF.

This clone was detected a few times. The chain recombines TRBV7-9 with TRBJ2-7; weak D call: TRBD1 (6 bases). Between the trimmed V and J ends, which lost 5 bases and 7 bases, there was a span of 15 bases. Germline V gene lookup returns CDR1 SEHNR and CDR2 FQNEAQ (reference sequence). This CDR3 is built from 13 residues. CDR3 nucleotides: TGTGCCAGCAGCCCAAACAGGGAAGGAGAGCAGTACTTC. Amino acid sequence: CASSPNREGEQYF. Complete variable domain (other parts from reference TRBV7-9 and TRBJ2-7): DTGVSQNPRHKITKRGQNVTFRCDPISEHNRLYWYRQTLGQGPEFLTYFQNEAQLEKSRLLSDRFSAERPKGSFSTLEIQRTEQGDSAMYLCASSPNREGEQYFGPGTRLTVT.

This chain joins TRBV7-9 and TRBJ2-1; possible D gene TRBD1, 6 bases. Germline-derived CDR1 and CDR2 are SEHNR and FQNEAQ (reference sequence). The CDR3 sequence is 14 residues long. V was pared by 5 bases and J by 5 bases, with 13 bases between. The CDR3 bases are TGTGCCAGCAGCAGAACGGACAGCGACAATGAGCAGTTCTTC. Protein product: CASSRTDSDNEQFF.